One TCR beta chain is described in this entry. Per the authors' pipeline: Cell counts per sample came from amplifying reference gene primers. Measured with immunoSEQ multiplex PCR; TCRdb has only the in-frame clones, and not every one. That table supplies the V and J calls and clone size; D and trimming were determined from the DNA. The profile shows 60,000 or so clones, roughly 68% of them singletons. This sample is part of a study of blood T cell repertoires in COVID-19. Study-level information: Collection of acute and convalescent COVID-19 samples took place in the United States, Italy and Spain. Sources were T cells, B-cell-depleted T cells, or PBMCs; the material itself was cDNA or gDNA.

The sequencing input was peripheral blood. The receptor's source is a woman of 80 years or more with acute or convalescent COVID-19.

CDR3: CASGTGTGVSGELFF. As DNA, the CDR3 is TGCGCCAGCGGAACCGGGACAGGAGTATCCGGGGAGCTGTTTTTT. The rearrangement joins TRBV5-1 to TRBJ2-2, with TRBD1 identical over 8 bases. Germline CDR1 reads SGHRS; CDR2 reads YFSETQ. J gave up 6 bases and V 7 bases, and 11 bases lay outside the gene matches. This CDR3 is 15 amino acids long.